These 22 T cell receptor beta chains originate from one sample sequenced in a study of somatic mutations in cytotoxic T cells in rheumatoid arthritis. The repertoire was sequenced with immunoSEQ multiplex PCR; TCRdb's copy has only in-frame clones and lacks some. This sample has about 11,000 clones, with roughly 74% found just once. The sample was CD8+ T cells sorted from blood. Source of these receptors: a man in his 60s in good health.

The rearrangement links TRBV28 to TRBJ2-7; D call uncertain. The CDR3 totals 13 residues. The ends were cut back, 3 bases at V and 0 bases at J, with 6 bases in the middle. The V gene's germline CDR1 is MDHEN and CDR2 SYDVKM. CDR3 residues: CASSFSSSYEQYF. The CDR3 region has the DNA TGTGCCAGCAGTTTCTCTAGCTCCTACGAGCAGTACTTC.

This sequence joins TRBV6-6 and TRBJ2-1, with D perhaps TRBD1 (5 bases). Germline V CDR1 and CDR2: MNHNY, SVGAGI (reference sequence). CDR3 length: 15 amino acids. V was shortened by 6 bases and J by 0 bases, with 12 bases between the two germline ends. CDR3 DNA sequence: TGTGCCAGCAGACAGGACATTAGCTCCTACAATGAGCAGTTCTTC. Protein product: CASRQDISSYNEQFF.

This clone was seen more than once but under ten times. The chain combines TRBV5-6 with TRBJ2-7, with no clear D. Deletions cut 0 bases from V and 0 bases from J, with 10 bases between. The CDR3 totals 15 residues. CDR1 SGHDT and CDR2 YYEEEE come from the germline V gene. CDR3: CASSLVAGASYEQYF. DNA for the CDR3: TGTGCCAGCAGCTTGGTGGCCGGTGCCTCCTACGAGCAGTACTTC.

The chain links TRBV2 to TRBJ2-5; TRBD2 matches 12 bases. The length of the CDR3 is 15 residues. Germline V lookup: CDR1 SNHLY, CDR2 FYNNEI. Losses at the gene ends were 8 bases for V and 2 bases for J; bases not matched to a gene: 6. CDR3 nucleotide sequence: TGTGCCAGCGCCCGGACTAGCGGGGTACAAGAGACCCAGTACTTC. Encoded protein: CASARTSGVQETQYF.

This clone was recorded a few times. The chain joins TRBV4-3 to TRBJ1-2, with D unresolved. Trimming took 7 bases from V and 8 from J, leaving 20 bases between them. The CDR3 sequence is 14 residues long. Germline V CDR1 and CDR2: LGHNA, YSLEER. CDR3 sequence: CASTPHKGLEGYTF. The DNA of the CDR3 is TGCGCCAGCACCCCCCATAAGGGTTTGGAGGGCTACACCTTC.

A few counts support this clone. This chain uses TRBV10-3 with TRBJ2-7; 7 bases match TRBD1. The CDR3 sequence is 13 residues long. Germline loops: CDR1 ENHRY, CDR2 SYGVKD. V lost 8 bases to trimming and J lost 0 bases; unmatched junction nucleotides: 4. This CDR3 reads CAIQTGNSYEQYF. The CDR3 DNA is TGTGCCATCCAGACAGGGAACTCCTACGAGCAGTACTTC.

The chain's CDR3 is CASSQSTGELFF. CDR3 DNA: TGTGCCAGCAGTCAGAGTACCGGGGAGCTGTTTTTT. This sequence joins TRBV28 and TRBJ2-2; D is ambiguous. Germline V gene data show CDR1 as MDHEN and CDR2 as SYDVKM. CDR3 length equals 12 residues. V lost 5 bases and J lost 5, with 6 bases in between.

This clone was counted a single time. The CDR3: CAWRAGPSYEQYF. CDR3 in DNA: TGTGCCTGGAGGGCGGGACCCTCCTACGAGCAGTACTTC. V and J are TRBV30 and TRBJ2-7; tentatively, D is TRBD2 (6 bases). This CDR3 is 13 amino acids long. The germline CDR1 and CDR2 sequences are GTSNPN and SVGIG (reference sequence). The V and J ends lost 3 bases and 0 bases respectively, with 9 bases between them.

CDR3 coding DNA: TGTGCCAGCAGCTCCGGACTAGCGGGAGACACCGGGGAGCTGTTTTTT. Translated, it gives CASSSGLAGDTGELFF. This chain connects TRBV13 to TRBJ2-2; TRBD2 matches at 13 bases. The germline gives CDR1 PRHDT, CDR2 FYEKMQ (reference sequence). The ends lost 4 bases at V and 3 bases at J; junction bases unmatched: 2. CDR3 length: 16 residues.

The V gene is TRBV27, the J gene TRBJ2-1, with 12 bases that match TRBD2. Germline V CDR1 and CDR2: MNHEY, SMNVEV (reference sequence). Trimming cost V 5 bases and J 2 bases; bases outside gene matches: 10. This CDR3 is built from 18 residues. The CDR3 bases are TGTGCCAGCAGTCCCGGGACTAGCGGGCCGGAGCCCTACAATGAGCAGTTCTTC. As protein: CASSPGTSGPEPYNEQFF.

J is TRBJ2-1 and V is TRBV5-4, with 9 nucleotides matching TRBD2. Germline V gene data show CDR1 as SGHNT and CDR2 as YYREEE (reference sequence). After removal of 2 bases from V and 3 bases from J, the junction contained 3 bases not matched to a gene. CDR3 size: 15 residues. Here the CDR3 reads CASSFLAGHYNEQFF. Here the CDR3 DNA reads TGTGCCAGCAGCTTCCTAGCGGGGCACTACAATGAGCAGTTCTTC.

This CDR3 reads CASSFGTSAHEQYF. In DNA, the CDR3 is TGTGCCAGCAGCTTCGGGACTAGCGCCCACGAGCAGTACTTC. The rearrangement uses TRBV5-4 and TRBJ2-7; 10 bases map to TRBD2. Per germline, CDR1 SGHNT and CDR2 YYREEE (reference sequence). The CDR3 has 14 residues. With 2 bases clipped from V and 5 bases from J, the junction kept 4 bases outside the gene matches. The complete variable domain, with remaining parts taken from reference TRBV5-4 and TRBJ2-7, reads ETGVTQSPTHLIKTRGQQVTLRCSSQSGHNTVSWYQQALGQGPQFIFQYYREEENGRGNFPPRFSGLQFPNYSSELNVNALELDDSALYLCASSFGTSAHEQYFGPGTRLTVT.

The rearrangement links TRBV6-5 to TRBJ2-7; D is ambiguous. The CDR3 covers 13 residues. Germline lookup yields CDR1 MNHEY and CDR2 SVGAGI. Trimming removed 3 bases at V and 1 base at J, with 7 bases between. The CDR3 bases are TGTGCCAGCAGTTATGGGGTATCCTACGAGCAGTACTTC. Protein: CASSYGVSYEQYF.

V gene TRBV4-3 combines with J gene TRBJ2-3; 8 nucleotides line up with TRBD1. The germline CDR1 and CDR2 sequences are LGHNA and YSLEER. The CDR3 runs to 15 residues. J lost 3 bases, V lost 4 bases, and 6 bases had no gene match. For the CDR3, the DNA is TGCGCCAGCAGCCCGCAACGGACAGGGACAGATACGCAGTATTTT. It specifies CASSPQRTGTDTQYF.

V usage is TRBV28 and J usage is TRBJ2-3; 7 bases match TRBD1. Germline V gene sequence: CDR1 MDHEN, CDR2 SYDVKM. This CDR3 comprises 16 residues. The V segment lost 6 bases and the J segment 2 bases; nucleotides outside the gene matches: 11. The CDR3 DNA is TGTGCCAGCAGGCCCGGTGGGGACAGCCTCACAGATACGCAGTATTTT. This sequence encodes CASRPGGDSLTDTQYF.

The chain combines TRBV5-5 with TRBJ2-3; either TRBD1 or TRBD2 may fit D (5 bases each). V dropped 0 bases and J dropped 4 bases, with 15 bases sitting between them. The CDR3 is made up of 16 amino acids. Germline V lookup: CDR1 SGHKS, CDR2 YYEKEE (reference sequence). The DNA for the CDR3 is TGTGCCAGCAGCTTGGAAGGGACCTCCGGTGCAGATACGCAGTATTTT. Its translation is CASSLEGTSGADTQYF.

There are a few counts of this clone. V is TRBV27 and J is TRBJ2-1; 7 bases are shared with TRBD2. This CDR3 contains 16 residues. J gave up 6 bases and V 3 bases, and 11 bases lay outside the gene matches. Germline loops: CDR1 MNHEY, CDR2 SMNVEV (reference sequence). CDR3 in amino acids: CASSFSPSGTTNEQFF. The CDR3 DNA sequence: TGTGCCAGCAGTTTCTCCCCATCCGGGACTACCAATGAGCAGTTCTTC.

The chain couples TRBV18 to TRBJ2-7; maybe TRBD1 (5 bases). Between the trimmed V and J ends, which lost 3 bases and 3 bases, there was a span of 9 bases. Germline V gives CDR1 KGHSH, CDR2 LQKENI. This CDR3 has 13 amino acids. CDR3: CASSPKGHYEQYF. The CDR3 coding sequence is TGTGCCAGCTCACCTAAAGGACACTACGAGCAGTACTTC.

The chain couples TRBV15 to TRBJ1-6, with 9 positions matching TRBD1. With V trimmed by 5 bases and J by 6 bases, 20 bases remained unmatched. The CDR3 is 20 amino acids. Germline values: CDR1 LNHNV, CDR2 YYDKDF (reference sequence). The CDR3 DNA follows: TGTGCCACCAGCGGCCTTCGTTCCGGGACAGGGAGCGTTAGTAATTCACCCCTCCACTTT. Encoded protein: CATSGLRSGTGSVSNSPLHF.

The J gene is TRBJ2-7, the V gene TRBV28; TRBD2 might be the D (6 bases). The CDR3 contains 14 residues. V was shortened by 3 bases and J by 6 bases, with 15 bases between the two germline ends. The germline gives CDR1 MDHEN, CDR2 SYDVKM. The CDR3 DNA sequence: TGTGCCAGCAGTTTCCATGGGGGGAGGACCGAGCAGTACTTC. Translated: CASSFHGGRTEQYF.

The CDR3 DNA reads TGTGCCAGCAGTGAAACCGGGGCAGACCTCAATGAGCAGTTCTTC. Its translation is CASSETGADLNEQFF. The chain employs TRBV6-4 and TRBJ2-1; tentatively, D is TRBD1 or TRBD2 (5 bases each). The CDR3 has 15 residues. Germline CDR1 and CDR2: MRHNA and SNTAGT. V was pared by 3 bases and J by 6 bases, with 15 bases between.

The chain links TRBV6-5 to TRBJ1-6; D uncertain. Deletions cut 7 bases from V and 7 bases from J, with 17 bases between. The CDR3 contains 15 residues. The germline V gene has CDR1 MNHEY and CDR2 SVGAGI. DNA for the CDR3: TGTGCCAGCACTGGTGGACCCGGGTGGAATTCACCCCTCCACTTT. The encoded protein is CASTGGPGWNSPLHF.